Listed below are T cell receptor beta chains from one sample, sequenced in a study of identical twins. TCRdb used MiXCR to reprocess the 5' RACE reads, holding one entry per CDR3 protein. The table records about 900,000 distinct CDR3 sequences, 10% to 15% of them present only once. The same specimen was also included in a second study, on yellow fever vaccine responses in identical twins.

The sample comprised PBMCs. These receptors were collected from a woman between 18 and 29 years old in good health. CDR3s include the opening cysteine and the closing phenylalanine or tryptophan. D genes are given only for firm matches. Some rows mark clone size as missing; the rest say once, few, many or name a class of expanded clone.

cdr3_aa cdr3_nt j_call v_call clone_size d_call
CASSLARSIDEQFF TGCGCCAGCAGCTTGGCCCGGTCAATCGATGAGCAGTTCTTC TRBJ2-1 TRBV5-1 . .
CASSLVRGGLAVETQYF TGCGCCAGCAGCTTGGTGAGGGGCGGTTTGGCGGTCGAGACCCAGTACTTC TRBJ2-5 TRBV5-1 . .
CSAGPEQGNDGYTF TGCAGTGCTGGGCCGGAACAGGGGAACGATGGCTACACCTTC TRBJ1-2 TRBV20-1 . TRBD1
CASSYSGGMGSPLHF TGTGCCAGCAGTTACTCCGGCGGCATGGGTTCACCCCTCCACTTT TRBJ1-6 TRBV6-5 few .
CASSQGPYTGELFF TGTGCCAGCAGCCAAGGACCGTACACCGGGGAGCTGTTTTTT TRBJ2-2 TRBV3-1 . .
CATSVGEQFF TGTGCCACCAGTGTGGGTGAGCAGTTCTTC TRBJ2-1 TRBV24-1 few .
CATQRGTGSGGTEAFF TGTGCCACCCAGCGCGGTACAGGCTCCGGAGGGACTGAAGCTTTCTTT TRBJ1-1 TRBV6-1 many .
CSASRTSGEQETQYF TGCAGTGCCTCAAGGACTAGCGGGGAACAAGAGACCCAGTACTTC TRBJ2-5 TRBV20-1 . TRBD2
CSARDKTLGTSGHVSTDTQYF TGCAGTGCTAGAGATAAGACTCTTGGAACTAGCGGCCATGTTAGCACAGATACGCAGTATTTT TRBJ2-3 TRBV20-1 few TRBD2
CASRQTNLDYTEAFF TGTGCCAGCAGGCAAACTAATTTGGATTACACTGAAGCTTTCTTT TRBJ1-1 TRBV9 few .
CASSLRGASYNEQFF TGTGCCAGCAGTCTCCGGGGGGCATCCTACAATGAGCAGTTCTTC TRBJ2-1 TRBV12-3/TRBV12-4 many .
CASSTGLQYEQYF TGTGCCAGCAGCACAGGACTGCAGTACGAGCAGTACTTC TRBJ2-7 TRBV7-8 many .
CASSLRLAGVEQFF TGTGCCAGCAGCCTCCGGCTAGCAGGGGTCGAGCAGTTCTTC TRBJ2-1 TRBV3-1 few .
CASSQLTRTTYNEQFF TGCGCCAGCAGCCAATTAACTCGGACTACGTACAATGAGCAGTTCTTC TRBJ2-1 TRBV4-1 few .
CASRQGVDTGELFF TGTGCCAGCAGACAGGGTGTGGACACCGGGGAGCTGTTTTTT TRBJ2-2 TRBV2 few .
CASSLVGLAGADTQYF TGTGCCAGCAGCTTAGTCGGGCTAGCGGGGGCAGATACGCAGTATTTT TRBJ2-3 TRBV7-6 many TRBD2
CASRKLAGDFTGELFF TGTGCCAGCAGAAAACTAGCGGGAGATTTCACCGGGGAGCTGTTTTTT TRBJ2-2 TRBV6-1 few TRBD2
CASSLWGGGNTEAFF TGTGCCAGCAGTTTGTGGGGTGGGGGGAACACTGAAGCTTTCTTT TRBJ1-1 TRBV28 few .
CSAREEVPSSGANVLTF TGCAGTGCTAGAGAGGAGGTTCCGAGCTCTGGGGCCAACGTCCTGACTTTC TRBJ2-6 TRBV20-1 . .
CASSRGQGLGEQFF TGTGCCAGCAGCCGGGGACAGGGGCTCGGTGAGCAGTTCTTC TRBJ2-1 TRBV11-2 few TRBD1